This entry lists 32 T cell receptor beta chains sequenced from one sample in a study of cytomegalovirus exposure and HLA in healthy donors. The PCR ran on 60 Vbeta and 13 Jbeta primers. Libraries were prepared by immunoSEQ multiplex PCR; TCRdb keeps only in-frame clonotypes and omits some of them. This repertoire shows about 88,000 clones, 80% to 90% found once; its top ten account for about 2.5%. What was sequenced was PBMCs. All receptors come from a man aged 18-30 years in good health and CMV-seronegative.

This clone was found once. The gene calls are TRBV4-3 and TRBJ2-1; 11 bases fit TRBD2. V lost 1 base and J lost 4; bases outside the gene matches: 6. Germline V gives CDR1 LGHNA, CDR2 YSLEER. The CDR3 runs 17 residues. CDR3 protein: CASSQALGLAGYNEQFF. CDR3 nucleotides: TGCGCCAGCAGCCAAGCTCTTGGACTAGCGGGTTACAATGAGCAGTTCTTC.

The genes are TRBV18 and TRBJ2-7; TRBD1 agrees at 8 bases. CDR1 KGHSH and CDR2 LQKENI come from the germline V gene. The trim removed 1 base at V and 5 bases at J, leaving 19 bases unmatched. This CDR3 spans 19 amino acids. In DNA form, the CDR3 reads TGTGCCAGCTCACCACTAAGGACAGGGCCTCTAACGTTAATGGACGAGCAGTACTTC. This translates into CASSPLRTGPLTLMDEQYF.

The chain employs TRBV18 and TRBJ2-1, with a possible D match to TRBD2 (7 bases). The CDR3 extends over 14 amino acids. Germline CDR1 and CDR2: KGHSH and LQKENI. V was cut by 4 bases and J by 7 bases, with 14 bases left in between. This CDR3 reads CASSQAGARNEQFF. The CDR3 DNA reads as TGTGCCAGCTCACAGGCGGGGGCGCGAAATGAGCAGTTCTTC.

The chain carries TRBV7-9 and TRBJ2-5; TRBD1 agrees at 7 bases. With 1 base clipped from V and 2 bases from J, the junction kept 1 base outside the gene matches. This CDR3 contains 14 residues. CDR1 and CDR2 (germline): SEHNR, FQNEAQ (reference sequence). The CDR3 here is CASSLVRGQETQYF. The CDR3 coding sequence is TGTGCCAGCAGCTTAGTCAGGGGGCAAGAGACCCAGTACTTC. The full variable domain, its missing parts supplied by reference TRBV7-9 and TRBJ2-5, is DTGVSQNPRHKITKRGQNVTFRCDPISEHNRLYWYRQTLGQGPEFLTYFQNEAQLEKSRLLSDRFSAERPKGSFSTLEIQRTEQGDSAMYLCASSLVRGQETQYFGPGTRLLVL.

The chain combines TRBV28 with TRBJ2-7; 7 positions agree with TRBD1. Germline lookup yields CDR1 MDHEN and CDR2 SYDVKM. Trimming cost V 7 bases and J 0 bases; bases outside gene matches: 12. This CDR3 has 16 amino acids. The CDR3 DNA is TGTGCCAGCACCAAGTCCGCGACAGGGCTCTCCTACGAGCAGTACTTC. This sequence encodes CASTKSATGLSYEQYF. The complete variable domain, with remaining parts taken from reference TRBV28 and TRBJ2-7, reads DVKVTQSSRYLVKRTGEKVFLECVQDMDHENMFWYRQDPGLGLRLIYFSYDVKMKEKGDIPEGYSVSREKKERFSLILESASTNQTSMYLCASTKSATGLSYEQYFGPGTRLTVT.

This clone turned up a few times. The chain is built from TRBV5-1 and TRBJ1-6; 10 nucleotides line up with TRBD1. From germline, CDR1 is SGHRS and CDR2 YFSETQ. The CDR3 totals 17 residues. The V and J ends lost 4 bases and 2 bases, in that order; junction bases with no gene match: 6. The CDR3 DNA reads TGCGCCAGCAGCCCCGGGACAGGGGACGCCTATAATTCACCCCTCCACTTT. Its translation is CASSPGTGDAYNSPLHF.

Regarding this clone: A read error may produce the germline difference seen at one junction end. Other nucleotide sequences from this sample produce the same CDR3. V usage is TRBV7-9 and J usage is TRBJ2-5; TRBD2 matches 9 bases. The germline V gene has CDR1 SEHNR and CDR2 FQNEAQ (reference sequence). CDR3 size: 14 residues. CDR3: CASSLDATSGTQYF. CDR3 in DNA: TGCGCCAGCAGCTTAGATGCGACTAGCGGGACCCAGTACTTC.

This clone has only one observation. CDR3 sequence: CASRDTGMNTEAFF. The CDR3 bases are TGTGCCAGCAGGGATACAGGCATGAACACTGAAGCTTTCTTT. This sequence joins TRBV28 and TRBJ1-1; TRBD1 is a possible D gene (5 bases). This CDR3 comprises 14 residues. Germline CDR1 is MDHEN and CDR2 is SYDVKM. The ends were cut back, 6 bases at V and 0 bases at J, with 11 bases in the middle.

The chain has TRBV19 and TRBJ2-7; tentative D call: TRBD1 (5 bases). Germline V lookup: CDR1 LNHDA, CDR2 SQIVND (reference sequence). Trimming left V 5 bases short and J 7 bases short, with 9 bases between. The CDR3 consists of 11 residues. The CDR3 loop is CASSYRTEQYF. The CDR3, as DNA: TGTGCCAGTAGTTACAGGACAGAGCAGTACTTC.

The chain has TRBV7-2 and TRBJ1-1; D unresolved. CDR1 is SGHTA, CDR2 FQGNSA, per germline. The ends were cut back, 5 bases at V and 2 bases at J, with 12 bases in the middle. This CDR3 spans 14 amino acids. The CDR3 reads CASSPGPVNTEAFF. In DNA, the CDR3 is TGTGCCAGCAGCCCTGGTCCGGTTAACACTGAAGCTTTCTTT.

The chain links TRBV4-3 to TRBJ2-1; D remains unclear. V was clipped by 4 bases and J by 6 bases, with 7 bases between them. CDR3 length: 12 residues. Germline V gives CDR1 LGHNA, CDR2 YSLEER. The CDR3 DNA is TGCGCCAGCAGCCCTCCGTCCAATGAGCAGTTCTTC. Its protein product is CASSPPSNEQFF.

This chain connects TRBV5-8 to TRBJ1-4; D may be TRBD1 (6 bases). This CDR3 has 14 residues. Germline values: CDR1 SGHTS, CDR2 YDEGEE. Between the trimmed V and J ends, which lost 4 bases and 5 bases, there was a span of 12 bases. CDR3 sequence reads: CASSLGQSNEKLFF. The CDR3 nucleotides read TGTGCCAGCAGCCTAGGACAGTCGAATGAAAAACTGTTTTTT.

This clone showed up just once. The chain has TRBV9 and TRBJ2-3; the D is unclear. The CDR3 is 13 residues long. Germline CDR1 and CDR2: SGDLS and YYNGEE. Trimming pared 0 bases from V and 3 bases from J, leaving 5 bases between. CDR3 region: CASSVGGTDTQYF. The CDR3 DNA sequence: TGTGCCAGCAGCGTAGGCGGAACAGATACGCAGTATTTT.

The chain employs TRBV4-2 and TRBJ1-1; a weak D match, TRBD1 (6 bases). The CDR3 is made up of 15 amino acids. CDR1 and CDR2 from the germline V gene are LGHNA and YNFKEQ. The V and J ends lost 3 bases and 10 bases respectively, with 21 bases between them. CDR3 in amino acids: CASSQDTGTPNPAFF. The CDR3 nucleotides read TGTGCCAGCAGCCAGGATACCGGGACACCAAACCCAGCTTTCTTT.

The chain recombines TRBV29-1 with TRBJ1-3; 8 nucleotides align to TRBD1. Germline lookup yields CDR1 SQVTM and CDR2 ANQGSEA. The CDR3 consists of 13 residues. V gave up 7 bases and J gave up 4 bases; unmatched junction bases: 6. This CDR3 reads CSALTGDGNTIYF. CDR3 in DNA: TGCAGCGCCTTGACAGGGGACGGAAACACCATATATTTT.

This chain uses TRBV28 with TRBJ2-7; 7 bases agree with TRBD2. V dropped 3 bases and J dropped 2; count of bases not matched to a gene: 4. This CDR3 region has 14 residues. The germline gives CDR1 MDHEN, CDR2 SYDVKM. The DNA for the CDR3 is TGTGCCAGCAGTTTGGGAGGGTCGGCCTACGAGCAGTACTTC. Translating it yields CASSLGGSAYEQYF. The variable domain in full, completed from reference TRBV28 and TRBJ2-7, reads DVKVTQSSRYLVKRTGEKVFLECVQDMDHENMFWYRQDPGLGLRLIYFSYDVKMKEKGDIPEGYSVSREKKERFSLILESASTNQTSMYLCASSLGGSAYEQYFGPGTRLTVT.

The J gene is TRBJ2-7, the V gene TRBV29-1; tentative D call: TRBD1 (5 bases). Germline values: CDR1 SQVTM, CDR2 ANQGSEA. This CDR3 contains 16 residues. Trimming stripped 1 base from V and 0 bases from J, with 16 bases between. CDR3 in amino acids: CSVEVLAGWLSYEQYF. The CDR3 coding sequence is TGCAGCGTTGAAGTTCTCGCAGGGTGGCTCTCCTACGAGCAGTACTTC.

This CDR3 is CAISEPRGGAPTQATYGYTF. The CDR3 nucleotides are TGTGCCATCAGTGAGCCCCGTGGGGGGGCGCCAACCCAGGCGACCTATGGCTACACCTTC. The chain uses TRBV10-3 and TRBJ1-2; possible D gene TRBD1, 6 bases. The CDR3 is 20 residues long. V lost 2 bases, J lost 4 bases, and 29 bases lay in between. CDR1 is ENHRY, CDR2 SYGVKD, per germline.

The chain couples TRBV7-2 to TRBJ1-2, with D unresolved. V was clipped by 5 bases and J by 0 bases, with 13 bases between them. The germline gives CDR1 SGHTA, CDR2 FQGNSA. The CDR3 length is 15 residues. The CDR3 DNA sequence: TGTGCCAGCAGCCCAAAGGCAGGAACTAACTATGGCTACACCTTC. It is translated as CASSPKAGTNYGYTF.

This chain links TRBV2 with TRBJ2-5; 10 bases agree with TRBD2. Judging by the DNA end, TRBJ2-7 fits better; the J call may be wrong. The CDR3 loop spans 12 amino acids. Germline V gene data show CDR1 as SNHLY and CDR2 as FYNNEI. CDR3 protein: CASGLAAYEQYF. CDR3 nucleotide sequence: TGTGCCAGCGGACTAGCGGCGTACGAGCAGTACTTC.

The CDR3 DNA sequence: TGTGCCAGCAGCGCGGGACAGGAAAGTGAAAAACTGTTTTTT. Its translation: CASSAGQESEKLFF. This chain joins TRBV6-6 and TRBJ1-4; the match to TRBD1 covers 8 bases. CDR1 is MNHNY, CDR2 SVGAGI, per germline (reference sequence). V shed 6 bases, J shed 7 bases, and the junction held 7 bases outside the gene matches. This CDR3 is built from 14 residues.

On this clone itself: At one boundary the junction diverges from the germline segment, which might be a read error. The chain carries TRBV5-8 and TRBJ2-3; D may match TRBD1 or TRBD2 (6 bases each). The CDR3 is 14 amino acids. In germline, CDR1 is SGHTS, CDR2 YDEGEE. The CDR3, as DNA: TGTGCCAGCACCTTGGGGGGCAGCACAGATACGCAGTATTTT. Its translation is CASTLGGSTDTQYF.

The rearrangement joins TRBV7-9 to TRBJ2-5; 8 bases agree with TRBD1. Germline V CDR1 and CDR2: SEHNR, FQNEAQ (reference sequence). The CDR3 totals 15 residues. V lost 5 bases to trimming and J lost 2 bases; unmatched junction nucleotides: 7. The CDR3 loop reads CASSQNGQGQETQYF. DNA of the CDR3: TGTGCCAGCAGCCAAAACGGACAGGGTCAAGAGACCCAGTACTTC.

The V and J genes are TRBV28 and TRBJ1-1, with TRBD1 matching 8 bases. The junction had 16 bases not matched to a gene; V was cut back by 2 bases and J by 11 bases. The CDR3 runs to 16 residues. Germline values: CDR1 MDHEN, CDR2 SYDVKM. The CDR3, as DNA: TGTGCCAGCAGTTTACCAGGGGGCCTCTCAATCTCAGGGGCTTTCTTT. It translates to CASSLPGGLSISGAFF.

This rearrangement joins TRBV25-1 to TRBJ2-7; D not certain. This CDR3 comprises 13 residues. The V and J ends lost 8 bases and 1 base respectively, with 12 bases between them. Germline V lookup: CDR1 MGHDK, CDR2 SYGVNS. The CDR3 DNA reads TGTGCCAGCCGCGGCCGGGTTTCCTACGAGCAGTACTTC. Translating gives CASRGRVSYEQYF.

The chain employs TRBV6-4 and TRBJ2-3; 10 bases align to TRBD2. Germline V gene data show CDR1 as MRHNA and CDR2 as SNTAGT. The CDR3 spans 15 residues. V shed 3 bases, J shed 1 base, and the junction held 1 base outside the gene matches. The CDR3 DNA sequence: TGTGCCAGCAGTGAAACTAGCGGGGGCACAGATACGCAGTATTTT. Translation: CASSETSGGTDTQYF.

V is TRBV27 and J is TRBJ1-6, with 11 bases lining up with TRBD1. Germline CDR1 MNHEY, CDR2 SMNVEV (reference sequence). The length of the CDR3 is 17 residues. V lost 8 bases and J lost 0; bases outside the gene matches: 6. CDR3 sequence (DNA): TGTGCCAGCCGCTGGGACAGGGGGACCTCCTATAATTCACCCCTCCACTTT. Amino acid sequence: CASRWDRGTSYNSPLHF.

The chain carries TRBV28 and TRBJ1-2, with D perhaps TRBD1 (6 bases). V shed 6 bases and J shed 4 bases, with 15 bases lying between them. The CDR3 contains 14 residues. From germline, CDR1 is MDHEN and CDR2 SYDVKM. The CDR3 nucleotides read TGTGCCAGCAGCCCCGGAGGACAGACCTATGGCTACACCTTC. Its translation is CASSPGGQTYGYTF.

This chain links TRBV6-5 with TRBJ2-7; 8 bases agree with TRBD1. After removal of 0 bases from V and 4 bases from J, the junction contained 5 bases not matched to a gene. CDR1 is MNHEY, CDR2 SVGAGI, per germline. The CDR3 has 15 amino acids. DNA of the CDR3: TGTGCCAGCAGTTACTCCGGACAGGGAAGGTACGAGCAGTACTTC. It specifies CASSYSGQGRYEQYF.

The chain uses TRBV5-6 and TRBJ1-1; the D gene is possibly TRBD1 (6 bases). CDR3 length equals 18 residues. V lost 0 bases and J 4 bases, leaving 22 bases between the germline ends. Germline V gene lookup returns CDR1 SGHDT and CDR2 YYEEEE. The CDR3 DNA reads TGTGCCAGCAGCTTGGCCTCGCAAGGGGGTCGTTTGAGCACTGAAGCTTTCTTT. Its protein is CASSLASQGGRLSTEAFF. The variable domain in full, completed from reference TRBV5-6 and TRBJ1-1, reads DAGVTQSPTHLIKTRGQQVTLRCSPKSGHDTVSWYQQALGQGPQFIFQYYEEEERQRGNFPDRFSGHQFPNYSSELNVNALLLGDSALYLCASSLASQGGRLSTEAFFGQGTRLTVV.

The chain combines TRBV28 with TRBJ2-7; 12 bases map to TRBD2. Germline trimming cut 4 bases from V and 2 bases from J; bases unmatched to any gene: 15. CDR1 and CDR2 (germline): MDHEN, SYDVKM. The CDR3 loop spans 19 amino acids. CDR3 loop: CASSSPGLAGQIVAYEQYF. The DNA for the CDR3 is TGTGCCAGCAGTTCTCCGGGACTAGCGGGCCAAATCGTGGCCTACGAGCAGTACTTC.

V and J are TRBV4-3 and TRBJ2-2, with D maybe TRBD1 (7 bases). The V end was cut by 6 bases, the J end by 6 bases, with 17 bases between. CDR3 length: 15 residues. The germline V gene encodes CDR1 LGHNA and CDR2 YSLEER. In nucleotides, the CDR3 is TGCGCCAGCAGACAGACTGACAGGGAGGCCGGGGAGCTGTTTTTT. Protein: CASRQTDREAGELFF.